The rows below give T cell receptor beta chains drawn from one sample of a study of cytomegalovirus exposure and HLA in healthy donors. Data came from immunoSEQ multiplex PCR; TCRdb stores just in-frame clones and leaves some out. Its listing shows roughly 220,000 clones. The sample was PBMCs. These receptors came from a girl aged 2 to 10 in good health and CMV-seropositive. CDR3s leave out the opening cysteine and the closing phenylalanine or tryptophan.

>TRBV7-9|10
ASSLVSTEAF
>TRBV7-7|12
ASSLLRAEGEQF
>TRBV6-5|13
ASRRGTSGSNEQF
>TRBV15|13
ATSREYGSYYGYT
>TRBV5-4|13
ASSLIGGSTDTQY
>TRBV6-6|9
ASRALNEQF
>TRBV11-2|13
ASSLEGGLPYEQY
>TRBV5-1|12
ASSLTGASYEQY
>TRBV27|11
ASSREGVDEQF
>TRBV25-1|11
ASSELAEETQY
>TRBV11-2|12
ASSFVPNTGELF
>TRBV25-1|12
ASSDWGGGEKLF
>TRBV28|12
ASSFSRLGGELF
>TRBV9|12
ASSVDRGNSPLH
>TRBV27|16
ASSPARTSGGITDTQY
>TRBV28|11
ASRGRWGTEAF
>TRBV2|14
ASSELGTSESYEQY
>TRBV19|14
ATNNRAGQGIEKLF
>TRBV19|10
ASRTGMLGYT
>TRBV27|17
ASSLSYRPGGESQETQY
>TRBV7-9|14
ASSSSREGALYEQY
>TRBV15|11
ATSRQGSYEQY
>TRBV2|13
ASTLGGGRVYEQY
>TRBV28|12
ASSDGQGNQPQH
>TRBV19|13
ASSNTGRTNTEAF
>TRBV28|11
ASSISQGYEQY
>TRBV28|13
ASSSQGFLENTIY
>TRBV19|11
ASSIQDRVMQF
>TRBV7-9|14
ASTLETYLSTGELF
>TRBV4-1|11
ASSQLPDQPQH
>TRBV14|16
ASSQSGTSGRAIYTQY
>TRBV29-1|13
SVEPTSRGGETQY
>TRBV5-1|12
ASSWGNRGGEQY
>TRBV19|15
ASSITRQGLAEETQY
>TRBV19|13
ASSGPRGVDTEAF
>TRBV21-1|14
ASSKGRDYSGNTIY
>TRBV7-6|12
ASSTSRVNYEQY
>TRBV2|13
ASSEFSASNYGYT
>TRBV9|17
ASSVGTSGSYSSYNEQF
>TRBV5-5|12
ASSLVTPTNEQF
>TRBV2|11
ASGGQGPKSYT
>TRBV2|9
ASSATYEQY
>TRBV6-1|9
AKGGDDGYT
>TRBV7-2|13
ASSLGDRNTGELF
>TRBV29-1|10
SVGTGSYEQY
>TRBV28|11
ASQDSGALGYT
>TRBV6-4|11
ASSDSPGFGYT
>TRBV19|12
ASSGQRRLAEAF
>TRBV6-6|10
ASQGGNTEAF
>TRBV7-9|10
ASSLGGDEQY
>TRBV7-2|14
ASSLGYRGPKETQY
>TRBV28|13
ASSFVTGPTYEQY
>TRBV29-1|12
SARIPGMNTEAF
>TRBV5-1|13
ASSFGGVADYEQY
>TRBV9|15
ASSPPGGGIQWETQY
>TRBV5-1|12
ASSLMQSTDTQY
>TRBV29-1|11
SVRREPDNEQF
>TRBV11-2|14
ASSFRPSGRSDTQY
>TRBV11-2|13
ASSLLAGELYEQY
>TRBV11-2|12
ASSLESAGGEQY